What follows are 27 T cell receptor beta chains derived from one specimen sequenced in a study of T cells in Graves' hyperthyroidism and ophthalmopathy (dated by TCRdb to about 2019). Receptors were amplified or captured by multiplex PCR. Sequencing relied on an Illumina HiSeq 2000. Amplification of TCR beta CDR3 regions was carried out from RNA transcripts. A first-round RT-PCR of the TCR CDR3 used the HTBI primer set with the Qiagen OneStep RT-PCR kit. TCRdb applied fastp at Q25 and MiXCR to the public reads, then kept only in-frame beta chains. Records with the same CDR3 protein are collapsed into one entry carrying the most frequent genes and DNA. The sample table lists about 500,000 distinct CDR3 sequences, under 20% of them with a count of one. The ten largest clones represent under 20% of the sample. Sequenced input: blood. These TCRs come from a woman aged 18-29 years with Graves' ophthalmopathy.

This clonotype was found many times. Written as DNA, the CDR3 is TGTGCCTGGAGTGTTACAGGGCGCTCCTACGAGCAGTACTTC. This gives the protein CAWSVTGRSYEQYF. The chain is built from TRBV30 and TRBJ2-7; possibly TRBD1 for D (6 bases). The V gene lost 0 bases and the J gene lost 0 bases, with 9 bases spanning the gap. Germline CDR1 is GTSNPN and CDR2 is SVGIG (reference sequence). There are 14 residues in the CDR3.

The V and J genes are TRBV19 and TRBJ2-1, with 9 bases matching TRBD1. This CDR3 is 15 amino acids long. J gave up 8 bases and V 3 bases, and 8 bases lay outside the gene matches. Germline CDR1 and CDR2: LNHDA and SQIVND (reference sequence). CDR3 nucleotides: TGTGCCAGTAGTATCTCTCAACAGGGGGCCGATGAGCAGTTCTTC. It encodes CASSISQQGADEQFF.

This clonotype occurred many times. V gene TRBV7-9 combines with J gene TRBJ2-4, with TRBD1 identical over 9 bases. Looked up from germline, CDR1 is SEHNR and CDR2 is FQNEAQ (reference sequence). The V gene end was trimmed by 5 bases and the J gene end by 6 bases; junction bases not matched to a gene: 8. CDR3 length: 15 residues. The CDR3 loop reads CASSPDRGIINIQYF. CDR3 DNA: TGTGCCAGCAGCCCAGACAGGGGGATCATAAACATTCAGTACTTC.

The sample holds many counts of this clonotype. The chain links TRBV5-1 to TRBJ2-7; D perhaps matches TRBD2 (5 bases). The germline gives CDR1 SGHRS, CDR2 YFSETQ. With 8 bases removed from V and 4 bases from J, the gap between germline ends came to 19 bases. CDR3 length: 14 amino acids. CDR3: CASSGAVLSYEQYF. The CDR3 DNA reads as TGCGCCAGTAGTGGAGCGGTCCTCTCGTACGAGCAGTACTTC.

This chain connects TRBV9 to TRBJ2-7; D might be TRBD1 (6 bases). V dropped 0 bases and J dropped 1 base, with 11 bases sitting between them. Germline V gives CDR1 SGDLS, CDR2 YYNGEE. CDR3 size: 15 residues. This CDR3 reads CASSVDGTTSYEQYF. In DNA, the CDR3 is TGTGCCAGCAGCGTAGATGGGACAACGTCCTACGAGCAGTACTTC.

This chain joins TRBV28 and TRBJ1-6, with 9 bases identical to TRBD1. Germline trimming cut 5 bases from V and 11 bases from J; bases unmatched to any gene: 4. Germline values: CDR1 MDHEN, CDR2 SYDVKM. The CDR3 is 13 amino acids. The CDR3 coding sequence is TGTGCCAGCAGTCCCGGACAGGGGACACCCCTCCACTTT. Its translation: CASSPGQGTPLHF.

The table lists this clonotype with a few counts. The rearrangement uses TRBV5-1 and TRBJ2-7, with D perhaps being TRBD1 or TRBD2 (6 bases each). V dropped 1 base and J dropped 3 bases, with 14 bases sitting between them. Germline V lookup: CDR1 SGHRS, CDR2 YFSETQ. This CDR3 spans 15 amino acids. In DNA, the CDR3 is TGCGCCAGCAGCTTGTATACCGGGGGCGGCTACGAGCAGTACTTC. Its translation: CASSLYTGGGYEQYF.

The CDR3 here is CSAGGRTGEEKTQYF. The CDR3 region has the DNA TGCAGTGCTGGGGGGCGAACAGGGGAGGAGAAGACCCAGTACTTC. The chain joins TRBV20-1 to TRBJ2-5; possibly TRBD1 for D (7 bases). Germline-derived CDR1 and CDR2 are DFQATT and SNEGSKA (reference sequence). The CDR3 has 15 amino acids. Trimming removed 5 bases at V and 6 bases at J, with 22 bases between.

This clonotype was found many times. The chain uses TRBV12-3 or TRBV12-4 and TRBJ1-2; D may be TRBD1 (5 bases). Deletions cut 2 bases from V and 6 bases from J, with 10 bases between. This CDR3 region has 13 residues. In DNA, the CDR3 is TGTGCCAGCAGTTTATCAGGAGGGGATGGCTACACCTTC. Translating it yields CASSLSGGDGYTF.

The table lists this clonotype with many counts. The CDR3 is CASTKDGLARETQYF. DNA for the CDR3: TGTGCCAGCACCAAAGATGGTCTAGCCCGAGAGACCCAGTACTTC. J is TRBJ2-5 and V is TRBV11-2; perhaps TRBD2 as D (5 bases). CDR1 and CDR2 (germline): SGHAT, FQNNGV. Trimming cost V 7 bases and J 4 bases, with 19 bases left between them. This CDR3 has 15 amino acids.

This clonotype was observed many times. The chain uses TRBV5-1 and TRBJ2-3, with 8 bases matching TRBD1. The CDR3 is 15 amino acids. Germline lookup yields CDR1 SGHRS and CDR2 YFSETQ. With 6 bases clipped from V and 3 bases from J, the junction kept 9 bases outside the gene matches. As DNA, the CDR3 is TGCGCCAGCACCGATCGGACAGGGATGACAGATACGCAGTATTTT. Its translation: CASTDRTGMTDTQYF.

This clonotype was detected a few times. Written as DNA, the CDR3 is TGTGCTGGCAGCTTAGACAGGACAGATACGCAGTATTTT. Amino acids: CAGSLDRTDTQYF. The V gene is TRBV7-7, the J gene TRBJ2-3; D is perhaps TRBD1 (6 bases). The CDR3 has 13 amino acids. Germline V gene sequence: CDR1 SSHAT, CDR2 FNYEAQ (reference sequence).

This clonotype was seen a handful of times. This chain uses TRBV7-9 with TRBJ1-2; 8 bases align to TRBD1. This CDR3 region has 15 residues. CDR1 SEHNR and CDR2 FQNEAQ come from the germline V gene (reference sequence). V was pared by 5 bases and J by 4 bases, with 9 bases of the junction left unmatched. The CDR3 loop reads CASSRDLGTGYGYTF. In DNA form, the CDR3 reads TGTGCCAGCAGCCGAGACCTTGGGACAGGCTATGGCTACACCTTC.

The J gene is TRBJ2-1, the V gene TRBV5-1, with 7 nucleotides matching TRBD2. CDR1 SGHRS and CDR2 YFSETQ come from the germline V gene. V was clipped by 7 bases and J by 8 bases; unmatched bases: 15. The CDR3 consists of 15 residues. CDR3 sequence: CASRGRVGDSYEQFF. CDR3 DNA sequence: TGCGCCAGCCGTGGGAGGGTAGGGGATTCGTATGAGCAGTTCTTC.

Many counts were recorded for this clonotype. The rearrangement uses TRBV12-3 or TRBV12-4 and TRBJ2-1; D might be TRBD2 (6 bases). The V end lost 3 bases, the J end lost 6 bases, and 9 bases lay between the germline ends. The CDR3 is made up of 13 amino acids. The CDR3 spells CASSFRLVNEQFF. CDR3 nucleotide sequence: TGTGCCAGCAGTTTTAGACTAGTCAATGAGCAGTTCTTC.

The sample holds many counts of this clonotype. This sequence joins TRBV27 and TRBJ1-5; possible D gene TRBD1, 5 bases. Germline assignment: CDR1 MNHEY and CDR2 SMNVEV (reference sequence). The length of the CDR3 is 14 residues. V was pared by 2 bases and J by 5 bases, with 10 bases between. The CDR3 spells CASSLQGADQPQHF. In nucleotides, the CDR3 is TGTGCCAGCAGTTTACAGGGCGCCGATCAGCCCCAGCATTTT.

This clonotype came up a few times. The CDR3 is CRGRGSVTDTQYF. DNA of the CDR3: TGCAGGGGGAGGGGTTCTGTCACAGATACGCAGTATTTT. This chain links TRBV20-1 with TRBJ2-3; 7 bases agree with TRBD2. Per the germline V gene, CDR1 is DFQATT and CDR2 is SNEGSKA (reference sequence). The CDR3 sequence is 13 residues long.

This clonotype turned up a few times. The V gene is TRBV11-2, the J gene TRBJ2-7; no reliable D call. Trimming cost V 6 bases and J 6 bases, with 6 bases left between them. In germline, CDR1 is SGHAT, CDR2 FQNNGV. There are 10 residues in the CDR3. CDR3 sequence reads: CASRACEQYF. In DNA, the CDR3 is TGTGCCAGCAGGGCCTGCGAGCAGTACTTC.

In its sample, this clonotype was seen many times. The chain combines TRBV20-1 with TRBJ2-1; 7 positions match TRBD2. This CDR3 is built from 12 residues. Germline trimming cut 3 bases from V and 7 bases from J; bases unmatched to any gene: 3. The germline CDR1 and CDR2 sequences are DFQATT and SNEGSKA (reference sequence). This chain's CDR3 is CSASQGGNEQFF. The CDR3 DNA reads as TGCAGTGCTAGCCAGGGAGGGAATGAGCAGTTCTTC.

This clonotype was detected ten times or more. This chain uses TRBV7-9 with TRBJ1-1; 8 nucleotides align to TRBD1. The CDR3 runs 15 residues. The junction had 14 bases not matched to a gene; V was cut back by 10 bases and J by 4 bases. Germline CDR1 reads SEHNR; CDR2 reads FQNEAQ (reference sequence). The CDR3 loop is CATYSGGLTITEAFF. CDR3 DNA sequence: TGTGCCACTTACTCAGGGGGCCTAACGATCACTGAAGCTTTCTTT.

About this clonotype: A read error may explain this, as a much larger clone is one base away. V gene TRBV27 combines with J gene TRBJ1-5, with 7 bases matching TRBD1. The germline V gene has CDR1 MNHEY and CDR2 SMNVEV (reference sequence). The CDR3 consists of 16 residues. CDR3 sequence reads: CASGLLSRGSNQPQHF. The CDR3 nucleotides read TGTGCCAGCGGTTTATTGTCCAGGGGGTCCAATCAGCCCCAGCATTTT.

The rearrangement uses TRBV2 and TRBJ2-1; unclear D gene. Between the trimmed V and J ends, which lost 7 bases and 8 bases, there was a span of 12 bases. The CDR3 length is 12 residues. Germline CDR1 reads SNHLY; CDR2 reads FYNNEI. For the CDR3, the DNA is TGTGCCAGCAATCTGAGACCGGATGAGCAGTTCTTC. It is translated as CASNLRPDEQFF.

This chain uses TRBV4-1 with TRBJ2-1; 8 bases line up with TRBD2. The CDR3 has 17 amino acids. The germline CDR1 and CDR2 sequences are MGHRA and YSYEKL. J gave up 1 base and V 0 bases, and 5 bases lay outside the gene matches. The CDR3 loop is CASSQDETSESYNEQFF. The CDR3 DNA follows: TGCGCCAGCAGCCAAGATGAGACTAGCGAGTCCTACAATGAGCAGTTCTTC.

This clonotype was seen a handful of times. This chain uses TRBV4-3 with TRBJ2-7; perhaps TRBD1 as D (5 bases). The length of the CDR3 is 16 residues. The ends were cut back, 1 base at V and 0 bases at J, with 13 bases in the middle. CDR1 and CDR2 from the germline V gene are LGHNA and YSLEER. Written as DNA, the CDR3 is TGCGCCAGCAGCCAAGTTTATGGGGCTAGCTCCTACGAGCAGTACTTC. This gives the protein CASSQVYGASSYEQYF.

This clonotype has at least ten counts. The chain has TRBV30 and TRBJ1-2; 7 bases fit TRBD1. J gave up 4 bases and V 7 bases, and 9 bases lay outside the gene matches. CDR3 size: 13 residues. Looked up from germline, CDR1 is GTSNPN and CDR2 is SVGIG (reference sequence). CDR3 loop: CASLTGILYGYTF. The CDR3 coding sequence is TGTGCCTCCCTGACAGGGATCCTCTATGGCTACACCTTC.

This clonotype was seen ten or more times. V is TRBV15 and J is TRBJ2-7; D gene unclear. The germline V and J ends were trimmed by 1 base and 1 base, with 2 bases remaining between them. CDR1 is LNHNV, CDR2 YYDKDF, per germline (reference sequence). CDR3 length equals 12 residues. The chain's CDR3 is CATSRGSYEQYF. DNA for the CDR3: TGTGCCACCAGCAGAGGTTCCTACGAGCAGTACTTC. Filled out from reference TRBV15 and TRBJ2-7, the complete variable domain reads DAMVIQNPRYQVTQFGKPVTLSCSQTLNHNVMYWYQQKSSQAPKLLFHYYDKDFNNEADTPDNFQSRRPNTSFCFLDIRSPGLGDTAMYLCATSRGSYEQYFGPGTRLTVT.

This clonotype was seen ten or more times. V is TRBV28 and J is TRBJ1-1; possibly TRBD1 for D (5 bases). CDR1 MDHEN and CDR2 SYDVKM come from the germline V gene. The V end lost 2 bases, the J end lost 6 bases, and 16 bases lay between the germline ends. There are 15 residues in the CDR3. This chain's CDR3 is CASSLPLGGIPEAFF. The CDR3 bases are TGTGCCAGCAGTTTACCGCTTGGGGGGATTCCTGAAGCTTTCTTT.